This T cell receptor (beta chain) was sequenced for a study of identical twins. The study, taken as a whole, reports: Not following the same donors, the study drew its conclusions from cross-sectional statistical analysis. Analyses of zero insertions could, in part, be confounded by invariant MAIT and iNKT cells.

In regard to this clonotype: Its antigen is unknown.

Germline CDR1 DFQATT, CDR2 SNEGSKA (reference sequence). V lost 4 bases, J lost 0 bases, and 8 bases lay in between. CDR3 length: 13 residues. A universal primer site came from template switching; cDNA carried unique molecular identifiers. TCRdb fed the 5' RACE reads into MiXCR, producing one record per CDR3 protein. The sample consists of approximately 490,000 distinct CDR3 sequences, about 20% of them appearing once. These data were also filed under a second study, of yellow fever vaccine responses in identical twins. As reported in that work: Reportedly, the T cell response mounted by twins to vaccine seemed partly convergent, partly personalized.

The rearrangement joins TRBV20-1 to TRBJ2-3, with D unresolved. This receptor was taken from a woman aged 18-29 years in good health. The sequenced material came from CD4+ T cells sorted from blood. CDR3 residues: CSANYVSTDTQYF. The DNA for the CDR3 is TGCAGTGCTAATTACGTAAGCACAGATACGCAGTATTTT.